Shown below are 30 T cell receptor gamma chains from a single sample sequenced in a study of gammadelta T cells in human blood. TCRdb fed the RT-PCR reads into CATT to redo clone calling. The repertoire has about 320 gamma-chain clones, roughly 5.7% of them found once; the top ten carry around 43%. Sequencing used Vgamma9Vdelta2 gamma-delta T cells from infant blood. These receptor sequences come from a human donor.

Of note for this clone: A far larger clone is one base from this, pointing to a likely read error. The chain carries TRGV10 and TRGJ1 or TRGJ2. TRGV10 is sorted into the ORF group, with uncertain function. The J segment lost 5 bases and the V segment lost 8 bases, leaving 13 bases of the junction unmatched. The CDR3 sequence is 14 residues long. For the CDR3, the DNA is TGTGCTGCGTGGGGCGGGGATCTGGATTATAAGAAACTCTTT. The encoded protein is CAAWGGDLDYKKLF.

The table lists this clone with a few counts. This DNA's translation differs at residue 14 from TCRdb's protein, which comes from a much larger clone; a read error is likely, and the protein shown is translated from the DNA. The V gene is TRGV9, the J gene TRGJP. There are 16 residues in the CDR3. Germline values: CDR1 GITISATS, CDR2 ISYDGTV (reference sequence). The CDR3 bases are TGTGCCTTGTGGGAGGTGTTAGAGTTGGGCAAAAAAATCACGGTATTT. Its translation: CALWEVLELGKKITVF.

The chain recombines TRGV9 with TRGJP. The CDR3 has 18 amino acids. In germline, CDR1 is GITISATS, CDR2 ISYDGTV (reference sequence). Unmatched junction bases numbered 7, after V lost 1 base and J lost 4 bases. CDR3 DNA sequence: TGTGCCTTGTGGGAGGTTTTAAGACAAGAGTTGGGCAAAAAAATCAAGGTATTT. It yields the protein CALWEVLRQELGKKIKVF.

This clone occurred a few times. The protein given by TCRdb reflects a much larger clone and differs at residue 4 from this DNA's translation, likely from a read error; the protein shown is the DNA's translation. The chain has TRGV9 and TRGJP. There are 16 residues in the CDR3. CDR1 is GITISATS, CDR2 ISYDGTV, per germline (reference sequence). The chain's CDR3 is CALRDERELGKKIKVF. CDR3 DNA sequence: TGTGCCTTGCGGGACGAGAGGGAGTTGGGCAAAAAAATCAAGGTATTT.

Judged by abundance, this clone is large. Distinct nucleotide sequences in the sample also encode this CDR3. The chain couples TRGV9 to TRGJP. CDR1 is GITISATS, CDR2 ISYDGTV, per germline (reference sequence). The CDR3 has 16 amino acids. Unmatched junction bases numbered 4, after V lost 1 base and J lost 7 bases. This CDR3 is CALWEVGELGKKIKVF. In DNA, the CDR3 is TGTGCCTTGTGGGAGGTAGGGGAGTTGGGCAAAAAAATCAAGGTATTT.

This clone has more than one count but fewer than ten. The amino acid sequence in TCRdb belongs to a much larger clone and departs from this DNA's translation at residue 10, likely a sequencing read error; the sequence shown is translated from the DNA. This rearrangement joins TRGV9 to TRGJP. This CDR3 contains 15 residues. CDR1 GITISATS and CDR2 ISYDGTV come from the germline V gene (reference sequence). The CDR3 nucleotides are TGTGCCTTGTGGGAGGTGCAGTTGGGCATAAAAATCAAGGTATTT. As protein: CALWEVQLGIKIKVF.

This clone was seen a handful of times. It may be a read error: a sequence one base away is much more abundant. Other DNA sequences in this specimen translate into the identical CDR3. The chain combines TRGV9 with TRGJP. CDR3 size: 16 residues. Germline V lookup: CDR1 GITISATS, CDR2 ISYDGTV (reference sequence). Unmatched junction bases numbered 4, after V lost 2 bases and J lost 6 bases. The CDR3 nucleotides are TGTGCCTTGTGGGAGGCCACAGAGTTGGGCAAAAAAATCAAGGTATTT. Protein product: CALWEATELGKKIKVF.

Turning to this clone: The protein given by TCRdb reflects a much larger clone and differs at residue 7 from this DNA's translation, likely from a read error; the protein shown is the DNA's translation. The V and J genes are TRGV9 and TRGJP. This CDR3 region has 13 residues. Germline V gives CDR1 GITISATS, CDR2 ISYDGTV (reference sequence). The CDR3 spells CALWELDKKIKVF. The CDR3 DNA is TGTGCCTTGTGGGAGTTGGACAAAAAAATCAAGGTATTT.

About this clone: A much larger clone lies a single base off, so this may be a read error. The genes are TRGV10 and TRGJ1 or TRGJ2. TRGV10 is recorded as an ORF, its role being uncertain. This CDR3 spans 14 amino acids. CDR3 loop: CTAWDYKDYYKKLF. CDR3 nucleotides: TGTACTGCGTGGGATTATAAGGATTATTATAAGAAACTCTTT.

This clone is labeled large. This chain connects TRGV9 to TRGJP. V shed 4 bases, J shed 3 bases, and the junction held 3 bases outside the gene matches. The CDR3 runs to 16 residues. CDR1 is GITISATS, CDR2 ISYDGTV, per germline (reference sequence). Here the CDR3 reads CALWDEQELGKKIKVF. CDR3 DNA: TGTGCCTTGTGGGACGAGCAAGAGTTGGGCAAAAAAATCAAGGTATTT.

Worth noting for this clone: This may be a read error, as it is one base from a much larger clone. V and J are TRGV5 and TRGJP1. CDR1 is VINAFY, CDR2 YDVSNSKD, per germline. V dropped 3 bases and J dropped 7; count of bases not matched to a gene: 11. This CDR3 has 15 amino acids. The CDR3 here is CATWDREGVGWFKIF. The CDR3, as DNA: TGTGCCACCTGGGACCGAGAGGGAGTTGGTTGGTTCAAGATATTT.

A remark on this clone: Translating this DNA gives a protein that differs at residue 10 from the TCRdb one, which belongs to a much larger clone; a read error is likely, and the protein shown is this translation. The chain combines TRGV9 with TRGJP. Germline-derived CDR1 and CDR2 are GITISATS and ISYDGTV (reference sequence). The CDR3 loop spans 16 amino acids. CDR3 sequence: CALWEVYELDKKIKVF. The CDR3 bases are TGTGCCTTGTGGGAGGTGTATGAGTTGGACAAAAAAATCAAGGTATTT.

This clone is labeled large. Only one base separates this from a far larger clonotype, so it likely reflects a read error. This sample includes further DNA sequences coding for the same CDR3. V usage is TRGV9 and J usage is TRGJP. Germline trimming cut 1 base from V and 4 bases from J; bases unmatched to any gene: 1. The CDR3 is 16 amino acids. The germline gives CDR1 GITISATS, CDR2 ISYDGTV (reference sequence). CDR3 residues: CALWEVQELGKKIKVF. The CDR3 DNA reads as TGTGCCTTGTGGGAGGTCCAAGAGTTGGGCAAAAAAATCAAGGTATTT.

The chain carries TRGV9 and TRGJP. The germline gives CDR1 GITISATS, CDR2 ISYDGTV (reference sequence). V was pared by 0 bases and J by 8 bases, with 10 bases of the junction left unmatched. The CDR3 totals 18 residues. CDR3 nucleotide sequence: TGTGCCTTGTGGGAGGTGCCACGAGGAAAGTTGGGCAAAAAAATCAAGGTATTT. Amino acid sequence: CALWEVPRGKLGKKIKVF.

In this sample, this clone is medium-sized. One base away lies a much larger clone, so this may be a sequencing read error. The chain carries TRGV9 and TRGJP. From germline, CDR1 is GITISATS and CDR2 ISYDGTV (reference sequence). This CDR3 comprises 16 residues. J gave up 8 bases and V 0 bases, and 4 bases lay outside the gene matches. The CDR3 DNA sequence: TGTGCCTTGTGGGAGGTGCAGAAGTTGGGCAAAAAAATCAAGGTATTT. This translates into CALWEVQKLGKKIKVF.

Turning to this clone: A far larger clone is a single base away, which makes a read error likely. V is TRGV9 and J is TRGJ1 or TRGJ2. The CDR3 is made up of 10 amino acids. The germline CDR1 and CDR2 sequences are GITISATS and ISYDGTV (reference sequence). The CDR3 region has the DNA TGTGCCTTGTGGGTGGTGCAGAAACTCTTT. Translating it yields CALWVVQKLF.

This clone is large by share. This may be a read error, as it is one base from a much larger clone. The sample contains more than one DNA sequence encoding this CDR3. The V and J genes are TRGV9 and TRGJP. In germline, CDR1 is GITISATS, CDR2 ISYDGTV (reference sequence). The CDR3 covers 16 residues. Trimming at V came to 1 base and at J to 4 bases, leaving 1 base not matched to a gene. Here the CDR3 reads CALWEVQELGKKIKVF. DNA of the CDR3: TGTGCCTTGTGGGAGGTTCAAGAGTTGGGCAAAAAAATCAAGGTATTT.

In regard to this clone: A far larger clone differs by one base, so this is likely a read error. V usage is TRGV9 and J usage is TRGJ1 or TRGJ2. Unmatched junction bases numbered 2, after V lost 1 base and J lost 11 bases. This CDR3 contains 10 residues. Germline V gene sequence: CDR1 GITISATS, CDR2 ISYDGTV (reference sequence). The CDR3 DNA reads TGTGCCTTGTGGGAGGTACAGAAACTCTTT. It specifies CALWEVQKLF.

Sample share makes this clone large. The chain carries TRGV9 and TRGJ1 or TRGJ2. Trimming took 0 bases from V and 12 from J; bases not matched to a gene: 5. The CDR3 covers 11 residues. Germline V gene sequence: CDR1 GITISATS, CDR2 ISYDGTV (reference sequence). CDR3 in amino acids: CALWEVRWKLF. The CDR3 DNA sequence: TGTGCCTTGTGGGAGGTGCGTTGGAAACTCTTT.

Within the sample, this clone is large. Other DNA variants within this sample encode the same CDR3. The chain has TRGV9 and TRGJP. From germline, CDR1 is GITISATS and CDR2 ISYDGTV (reference sequence). Losses at the gene ends were 0 bases for V and 7 bases for J; bases not matched to a gene: 6. The CDR3 spans 17 residues. The CDR3: CALWEVRGELGKKIKVF. The CDR3 bases are TGTGCCTTGTGGGAGGTGCGGGGCGAGTTGGGCAAAAAAATCAAGGTATTT.

This clone ranks as large. The identical CDR3 is also encoded by other nucleotide sequences in the sample. This chain connects TRGV8 to TRGJ1 or TRGJ2. The germline V gene encodes CDR1 VENAVY and CDR2 YDSYNSRV. The CDR3 has 12 residues. V shed 3 bases, J shed 3 bases, and the junction held 2 bases outside the gene matches. CDR3 protein: CATWDFYYKKLF. CDR3 DNA sequence: TGTGCCACCTGGGATTTTTATTATAAGAAACTCTTT.

Within the sample, this clone is large. V is TRGV9 and J is TRGJP. V shed 0 bases and J 6 bases; nucleotides not matched to a gene: 8. The CDR3 spans 18 residues. Looked up from germline, CDR1 is GITISATS and CDR2 is ISYDGTV (reference sequence). The CDR3, as DNA: TGTGCCTTGTGGGAGGTGCAGAGGGGAGAGTTGGGCAAAAAAATCAAGGTATTT. Encoded protein: CALWEVQRGELGKKIKVF.

This sequence joins TRGV10 and TRGJP1. TRGV10 is labeled an ORF, and its function is uncertain. V dropped 8 bases and J dropped 4; count of bases not matched to a gene: 8. The CDR3 sequence is 14 residues long. The CDR3 region is CAAWDFGTGWFKIF. In nucleotides, the CDR3 is TGTGCTGCGTGGGATTTCGGCACTGGTTGGTTCAAGATATTT.

By sample share, this clone is medium-sized. This chain joins TRGV9 and TRGJ1 or TRGJ2. CDR3 size: 10 residues. Trimming took 8 bases from V and 3 from J; bases not matched to a gene: 1. From germline, CDR1 is GITISATS and CDR2 ISYDGTV (reference sequence). The CDR3 loop reads CALFYYKKLF. CDR3 DNA: TGTGCCTTGTTTTATTATAAGAAACTCTTT.

By frequency in the sample, this clone is large. Distinct nucleotide sequences in the sample also encode this CDR3. V usage is TRGV9 and J usage is TRGJP. J was trimmed by 3 bases and V by 2 bases; bases with no gene match: 4. The CDR3 consists of 17 residues. Germline V lookup: CDR1 GITISATS, CDR2 ISYDGTV (reference sequence). CDR3 nucleotides: TGTGCCTTGTGGGAGGCCTTGCAAGAGTTGGGCAAAAAAATCAAGGTATTT. This sequence encodes CALWEALQELGKKIKVF.

By sample fraction, this clone is large. The chain uses TRGV2 and TRGJ1 or TRGJ2. In germline, CDR1 is EGSNGY, CDR2 YDSYNSKV. V lost 0 bases, J lost 1 base, and 0 bases stayed unmatched. This CDR3 comprises 13 residues. In DNA form, the CDR3 reads TGTGCCACCTGGGACGGGAATTATTATAAGAAACTCTTT. It yields the protein CATWDGNYYKKLF.

By sample share, this clone is medium-sized. The chain uses TRGV10 and TRGJP1. TRGV10 is placed among ORFs of uncertain function. The CDR3 covers 10 residues. Losses at the gene ends were 8 bases for V and 10 bases for J; bases not matched to a gene: 2. Here the CDR3 reads CAAWDWFKIF. CDR3 nucleotide sequence: TGTGCTGCGTGGGATTGGTTCAAGATATTT.

Remarks on this clone: This probably arose from a read error, given a far larger clone one base away. Other nucleotide sequences in the sample specify the same CDR3. The chain employs TRGV10 and TRGJP1. TRGV10 is an ORF, with its function uncertain. The CDR3 is made up of 15 amino acids. This chain's CDR3 is CAAWAPYTTGWFKIF. CDR3 sequence (DNA): TGTGCTGCGTGGGCCCCTTATACAACTGGTTGGTTCAAGATATTT.

The chain couples TRGV9 to TRGJP. The CDR3 spans 19 residues. V trimming: 2 bases; J trimming: 5 bases; junction bases outside the gene matches: 12. Germline values: CDR1 GITISATS, CDR2 ISYDGTV (reference sequence). CDR3 sequence (DNA): TGTGCCTTGTGGGAGGGGATGGGTAATAAAGAGTTGGGCAAAAAAATCAAGGTATTT. Its translation is CALWEGMGNKELGKKIKVF.

This clone qualifies as large. The chain is built from TRGV9 and TRGJP. The CDR3 consists of 17 residues. Germline V gives CDR1 GITISATS, CDR2 ISYDGTV (reference sequence). V was pared by 0 bases and J by 5 bases, with 4 bases of the junction left unmatched. CDR3 amino acids: CALWEVQKELGKKIKVF. Here the CDR3 DNA reads TGTGCCTTGTGGGAGGTGCAAAAAGAGTTGGGCAAAAAAATCAAGGTATTT.